The entry that follows covers one T cell receptor (beta chain) sequence. The data were taken from a study of shared clonotypes between healthy human individuals. Data came from immunoSEQ multiplex PCR; TCRdb stores just in-frame clones and leaves some out. This table holds about 2.4 million clones, around nine tenths found once. Germline V CDR1 and CDR2: LNHDA, SQIVND (reference sequence). Trimming removed 11 bases at V and 6 bases at J, with 11 bases between. This CDR3 contains 12 residues. The chain carries TRBV19 and TRBJ1-6; D unclear. This TCR was sampled from a man younger than 30 in good health. Material for sequencing was naive CD4+ T cells sorted from blood. Subset reported: CD45RA+ positively selected. The CDR3: CAYGVLNSPLHF. Here the CDR3 DNA reads TGTGCCTACGGAGTCCTTAATTCACCCCTCCACTTT.